This T cell receptor beta chain was identified during a study of OX40 agonist ivuxolimab in advanced cancers. Across the study: Patients were treated with ivuxolimab, an agonistic anti-OX40 (CD134) antibody. Patients treated during dose escalation were battling hepatocellular carcinoma, melanoma, renal cell or head and neck cancer. General study points: Clones of CD4+ and CD8+ blood T cells grew by week 6 at doses of 0.1 to 3.0 mg/kg.

Note on this clone: Antigen: not known.

TCRdb's table, derived via immunoSEQ multiplex PCR, lists solely in-frame clones and lacks some. The sample records about 95,000 clones, 91% being singletons. Patients were ruled out by autoimmune disease history or systemic immunosuppression. With 3 bases removed from V and 4 bases from J, the gap between germline ends came to 9 bases. CDR3 length: 13 amino acids. Germline CDR1 and CDR2: SGHTA and FQGNSA. V is TRBV7-2 and J is TRBJ2-5; D might be TRBD2 (6 bases). This TCR was sampled from an adult with an advanced solid tumor such as melanoma, head and neck, liver or kidney cancer. The sequences come from CD4+ or CD8+ T cells sorted from blood, collected in a trial of the OX40 agonist ivuxolimab. In DNA form, the CDR3 reads TGTGCCAGCAGCTTGGGGGGTCCAGAGACCCAGTACTTC. It yields the protein CASSLGGPETQYF.